This T cell receptor beta chain was recovered during a study of control samples from healthy donors and cancer patients. Method: immunoSEQ multiplex PCR; TCRdb's copy keeps in-frame clones and lacks some. The table shows about 140,000 clones, with about nine tenths occurring only once. CDR3 length equals 15 residues. CDR1 and CDR2 from the germline V gene are SNHLY and FYNNEI. J lost 5 bases, V lost 5 bases, and 10 bases had no gene match. The chain couples TRBV2 to TRBJ2-5; TRBD1 matches at 8 bases. The receptor was isolated from a man in his thirties or forties in good health. Sequencing used blood. This CDR3 is CASSSQTGGWETQYF. CDR3 nucleotides: TGTGCCAGCAGTTCCCAAACAGGGGGTTGGGAGACCCAGTACTTC.